This TCR beta chain was found in a study of OX40 agonist ivuxolimab in advanced cancers. Turning to the study itself: Dose-escalation patients were diagnosed with hepatocellular carcinoma, melanoma, renal cell cancer or head and neck cancer. Prior therapy, whether anti-PD-1, anti-PD-L1 or anti-CTLA-4, was allowed, and 40% had some. Three individuals attained partial responses, comprising one hepatocellular carcinoma case and two cutaneous melanoma cases.

TCRdb's table, derived via immunoSEQ multiplex PCR, lists solely in-frame clones and lacks some. The table includes around 57,000 clones, more than 80% detected once. A word on this clone: Its specificity is unknown.

Study-wide findings and caveats: On average, CD8+ T cells had more expanded clones than CD4+.

J was trimmed by 6 bases and V by 1 base; bases with no gene match: 10. Germline V CDR1 and CDR2: MNHEY, SVGAGI. The CDR3 consists of 16 residues. The rearrangement uses TRBV6-5 and TRBJ2-7; 9 nucleotides agree with TRBD1. Sample: CD4+ or CD8+ T cells sorted from blood, taken in a trial of the OX40 agonist ivuxolimab. The source is an adult with an advanced solid tumor such as melanoma, head and neck, liver or kidney cancer. CDR3 amino acids: CASSYYPRDRAGEQYF. In DNA, the CDR3 is TGTGCCAGCAGTTACTACCCCCGGGACAGGGCGGGCGAGCAGTACTTC.